The text below deals with one T cell receptor (beta chain). This entry comes from a study of control samples from healthy donors and cancer patients. Clones were sequenced by immunoSEQ multiplex PCR, and TCRdb holds only the in-frame ones, with some missing. The repertoire holds about 75,000 clones, with approximately 84% as singletons. In germline, CDR1 is KGHDR, CDR2 SFDVKD. J was trimmed by 3 bases and V by 4 bases; bases with no gene match: 5. CDR3 length: 15 residues. The specimen sequenced was blood. The sequence was obtained from a middle-aged man in good health. The V and J genes are TRBV24-1 and TRBJ2-3, with 8 bases that match TRBD1. As DNA, the CDR3 is TGTGCCACCAGTGAGGCCAGGGGGCAAACAGATACGCAGTATTTT. Its protein is CATSEARGQTDTQYF.